This section outlines one T cell receptor (beta chain) sequence together with its context. In this sample, this clone turned up once. The antigen it binds to is not known. Nothing much larger sits one base from this clone, and base qualities are not available. The data derive from a study of control samples from healthy donors and cancer patients (TCRdb year 2020). CDR1 SGHAT and CDR2 FQNNGV were looked up in the germline V gene. The CDR3 goes from the cysteine to the phenylalanine over 17 residues. Left in the record is the CDR3 DNA by itself, 51 bases read in frame from the first base. V is trimmed back by 1 base and J by 3 bases, and the junction contains 10 bases that no gene match accounts for. The library was built by means of the immunoSEQ multiplex PCR assay. TCRdb stores this immuneACCESS table with in-frame sequences only. Part of the clones is absent; in the studies checked, under half of the shortfall reflects unresolved V genes, and no reason is known for the rest. The sample table contains 150,000 to 200,000 clones; only one count was recorded for 85% to 90% of them. In total, the top ten clones hold about 11% of the sample.

This TCR was recovered from a man aged 30-40 years in good health. Here the chain combines TRBV11-2 and TRBJ1-1; 8 middle bases align to TRBD1. Sample: blood. The DNA sequence reads TGTGCCAGCAGCTTAGTGGTTGGCAGGGGGCCTTACACTGAAGCTTTCTTT. Translated, it reads CASSLVVGRGPYTEAFF.